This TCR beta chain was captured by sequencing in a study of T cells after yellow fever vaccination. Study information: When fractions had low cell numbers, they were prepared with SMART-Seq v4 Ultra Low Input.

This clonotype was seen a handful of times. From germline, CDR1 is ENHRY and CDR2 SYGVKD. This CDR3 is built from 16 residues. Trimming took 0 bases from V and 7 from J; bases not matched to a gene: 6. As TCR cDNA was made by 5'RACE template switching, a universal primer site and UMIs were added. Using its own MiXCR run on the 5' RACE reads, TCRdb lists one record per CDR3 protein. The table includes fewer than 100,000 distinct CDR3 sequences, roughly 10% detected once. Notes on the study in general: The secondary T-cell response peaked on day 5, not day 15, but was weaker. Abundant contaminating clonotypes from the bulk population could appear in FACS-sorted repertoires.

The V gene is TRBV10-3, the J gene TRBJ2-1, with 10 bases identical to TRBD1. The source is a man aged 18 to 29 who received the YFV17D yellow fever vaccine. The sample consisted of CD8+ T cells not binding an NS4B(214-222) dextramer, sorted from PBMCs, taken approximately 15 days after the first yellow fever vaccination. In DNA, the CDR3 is TGTGCCATCAGTGAGTCCGACAGGGGGCTTTCGAATGAGCAGTTCTTC. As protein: CAISESDRGLSNEQFF.